This is a list of T cell receptor beta chains from one sample in a study of T cells after yellow fever vaccination. TCRdb re-called the 5' RACE reads through MiXCR, storing one row per CDR3 protein. The sample yields 550,000 to 750,000 distinct CDR3 sequences, approximately 15% seen once. Sequencing used PBMCs, obtained on the day of the yellow fever booster vaccination. These receptors all stem from a man aged 25-45 years who received the YFV17D yellow fever vaccine. The CDR3 runs from the conserved cysteine through the conserved F or W. D genes are given only for firm matches. The size entry is marked missing in some rows and otherwise reads once, few, many or a size class.

J | D | size | V | DNA | CDR3
TRBJ2-5 | . | . | TRBV27 | TGTGCCAGCAGTTTATCAGGGTCGGAGACCCAGTACTTC | CASSLSGSETQYF
TRBJ1-4 | TRBD1 | few | TRBV10-3 | TGTGCCATCAGTGGGACAGGGGGCAGTGAAAAACTGTTTTTT | CAISGTGGSEKLFF
TRBJ2-7 | . | few | TRBV21-1 | TGTGCCCCCACTCCTTGGGGGCGGCCAAGCTCCTATGAGCAGTACTTC | CAPTPWGRPSSYEQYF
TRBJ1-1 | . | . | TRBV7-6 | TGTGCCAGCAGCTTAGGCGTCAATCAGAACACTGAAGCTTTCTTT | CASSLGVNQNTEAFF
TRBJ1-1 | . | few | TRBV6-6 | TGTGCCAGCGATCAGGGTTTCACTGAAGCTTTCTTT | CASDQGFTEAFF
TRBJ2-1 | TRBD1 | many | TRBV7-2 | TGTGCCAGCAGCTTGCGCCAGGGGGCAAGTGAGCAGTTCTTC | CASSLRQGASEQFF
TRBJ2-4 | TRBD2 | . | TRBV20-1 | TGCAGTGCTCCCCGGGGACTAGCGGAAAACATTCAGTACTTC | CSAPRGLAENIQYF
TRBJ2-3 | . | . | TRBV12-3/TRBV12-4 | TGTGCCAGCAGTCCCTCTCCAGGGGCGAGGGATACGCAGTATTTT | CASSPSPGARDTQYF
TRBJ2-7 | . | few | TRBV10-1 | TGCGCCAGCAGCGCCGGGACATTCGAGCAGTACTTC | CASSAGTFEQYF
TRBJ2-1 | TRBD1 | . | TRBV20-1 | TGCAGTGCTCCGAAACCCGGGACAGGGACCTACAATGAGCAGTTCTTC | CSAPKPGTGTYNEQFF
TRBJ2-5 | TRBD1 | . | TRBV12-3/TRBV12-4 | TGTGCCAGCAGTTTAGCTCGGACAGGGGCAGAGACCCAGTACTTC | CASSLARTGAETQYF
TRBJ2-3 | . | . | TRBV30 | TGTGCCTGGAGTGTACTAGACCGGACGCAGTATTTT | CAWSVLDRTQYF
TRBJ2-2 | . | . | TRBV19 | TGTGCCAGTAGTATAGCGCTAGGCACCGGGGAGCTGTTTTTT | CASSIALGTGELFF
TRBJ2-6 | . | many | TRBV7-6 | TGTGCCAGCACCTCTGGGGCCAACGTCCTGACTTTC | CASTSGANVLTF
TRBJ2-1 | TRBD1 | . | TRBV19 | TGTGCCAGTAGTACGGGACAGGAGTACAATGAGCAGTTCTTC | CASSTGQEYNEQFF
TRBJ2-2 | . | few | TRBV7-3 | TGTGCCAGCAGCTTCCTGGGACCACCCGGGGAGCTGTTTTTT | CASSFLGPPGELFF
TRBJ2-1 | TRBD2 | few | TRBV6-2/TRBV6-3 | TGTGCCAGCAGGCCCCAACAGGGCAGTCTAGTTGGAGCGGGAGTGGACAATGAGCAGTTCTTC | CASRPQQGSLVGAGVDNEQFF
TRBJ2-3 | TRBD2 | few | TRBV7-9 | TGTGCCAGCAGCCCCAGACTAGCGGGAGTGAGAGATACGCAGTATTTT | CASSPRLAGVRDTQYF